Below are 16 T cell receptor beta chains sequenced from a single sample in a study of CD8 T cells in Susac syndrome. A quantity of about 0.45 to 1 ug RNA underwent reverse transcription using random hexamers. Each CDR3 protein is one row after TCRdb ran MiXCR on the immunoSEQ multiplex PCR reads. The table includes about 210,000 distinct CDR3 sequences, 90% to 95% detected once. Material for sequencing was CD4+ T cells from PBMCs. These receptors came from a human donor in good health.

The chain employs TRBV25-1 and TRBJ1-2, with no clear D. From germline, CDR1 is MGHDK and CDR2 SYGVNS. This CDR3 is 12 amino acids long. Trimming shortened V by 8 bases and J by 8 bases, and 15 bases separated the two germline ends. CDR3 protein: CASADVLWGYTF. The DNA for the CDR3 is TGTGCCAGCGCGGACGTCTTGTGGGGCTACACCTTC.

This chain connects TRBV29-1 to TRBJ2-5, with TRBD2 matching 11 bases. Germline CDR1 and CDR2: SQVTM and ANQGSEA. The V and J ends lost 0 bases and 7 bases, in that order; junction bases with no gene match: 13. This CDR3 region has 17 residues. This CDR3 is CSVEDFSGGAFTRTQYF. CDR3 bases: TGCAGCGTTGAAGACTTTAGCGGGGGGGCTTTTACTAGGACCCAGTACTTC.

The V call is TRBV9, the J call TRBJ2-2; unclear D gene. Per germline, CDR1 SGDLS and CDR2 YYNGEE. The CDR3 totals 12 residues. Trimming removed 3 bases at V and 6 bases at J, with 6 bases between. The CDR3 DNA is TGTGCCAGCAGCGAGCTGCCCGGGGAGCTGTTTTTT. Residues: CASSELPGELFF. Using reference TRBV9 and TRBJ2-2 for the parts outside the CDR3, the full variable domain is DSGVTQTPKHLITATGQRVTLRCSPRSGDLSVYWYQQSLDQGLQFLIQYYNGEERAKGNILERFSAQQFPDLHSELNLSSLELGDSALYFCASSELPGELFFGEGSRLTVL.

V and J are TRBV7-9 and TRBJ1-3, with unresolved D. The V gene's germline CDR1 is SEHNR and CDR2 FQNEAQ (reference sequence). The CDR3 contains 14 residues. Trimming left V 5 bases short and J 3 bases short, with 11 bases between. This CDR3 is CASSPGVRGNTIYF. The CDR3 region has the DNA TGTGCCAGCAGCCCCGGAGTGCGTGGAAACACCATATATTTT. The complete variable domain, with remaining parts taken from reference TRBV7-9 and TRBJ1-3, reads DTGVSQNPRHKITKRGQNVTFRCDPISEHNRLYWYRQTLGQGPEFLTYFQNEAQLEKSRLLSDRFSAERPKGSFSTLEIQRTEQGDSAMYLCASSPGVRGNTIYFGEGSWLTVV.

The chain has TRBV6-1 and TRBJ1-2, with D possibly being TRBD1 (5 bases). CDR1 and CDR2 (germline): MNHNS, SASEGT. The CDR3 is made up of 16 amino acids. The V and J ends lost 6 bases and 8 bases respectively, with 25 bases between them. CDR3 nucleotide sequence: TGTGCCAGCAGGGTGGCCCCGGGGCTCTCCCCTCGAGGCTACACCTTC. This codes for CASRVAPGLSPRGYTF.

The chain recombines TRBV30 with TRBJ2-3; 12 bases map to TRBD2. V shed 5 bases and J 3 bases; nucleotides not matched to a gene: 3. The length of the CDR3 is 14 residues. CDR1 is GTSNPN, CDR2 SVGIG, per germline (reference sequence). This CDR3 is CAWDLAGGTDTQYF. The CDR3 DNA sequence: TGTGCCTGGGATCTAGCGGGGGGGACAGATACGCAGTATTTT.

V gene TRBV28 combines with J gene TRBJ2-1; D is undetermined. CDR3 length: 12 residues. Germline lookup yields CDR1 MDHEN and CDR2 SYDVKM. V dropped 5 bases and J dropped 12 bases, with 14 bases sitting between them. The CDR3 spells CASSPPRRGQFF. In DNA form, the CDR3 reads TGTGCCAGCAGTCCCCCCAGGAGAGGGCAGTTCTTC. The complete variable domain, with remaining parts taken from reference TRBV28 and TRBJ2-1, reads DVKVTQSSRYLVKRTGEKVFLECVQDMDHENMFWYRQDPGLGLRLIYFSYDVKMKEKGDIPEGYSVSREKKERFSLILESASTNQTSMYLCASSPPRRGQFFGPGTRLTVL.

The rearrangement joins TRBV3-1 to TRBJ1-1; unclear D gene. The CDR3 covers 14 residues. The V gene lost 2 bases and the J gene lost 3 bases, with 10 bases spanning the gap. The germline gives CDR1 LGHDT, CDR2 YNNKEL (reference sequence). CDR3: CASSQRVWDTEAFF. In DNA, the CDR3 is TGTGCCAGCAGCCAACGCGTGTGGGACACTGAAGCTTTCTTT.

V and J are TRBV19 and TRBJ2-3; 8 nucleotides agree with TRBD2. V lost 4 bases to trimming and J lost 3 bases; unmatched junction nucleotides: 6. Germline-derived CDR1 and CDR2 are LNHDA and SQIVND (reference sequence). The CDR3 runs to 15 residues. DNA for the CDR3: TGTGCCAGTAGTAGAGCGGGGGCCCTAACAGATACGCAGTATTTT. Protein sequence: CASSRAGALTDTQYF.

The CDR3 nucleotides read TGCAGCGTTCACGACAGGGACAATGAGCAGTTCTTC. Residues: CSVHDRDNEQFF. The rearrangement uses TRBV29-1 and TRBJ2-1; 7 bases fit TRBD1. The ends lost 5 bases at V and 5 bases at J; junction bases unmatched: 3. Germline lookup yields CDR1 SQVTM and CDR2 ANQGSEA. CDR3 length equals 12 residues.

CDR3 residues: CSVSAKRSTDTQYF. In DNA form, the CDR3 reads TGCAGCGTTTCAGCGAAGCGGAGCACAGATACGCAGTATTTT. V gene TRBV29-1 combines with J gene TRBJ2-3; possible D gene TRBD2, 5 bases. CDR3 length: 14 residues. The V and J ends lost 5 bases and 0 bases respectively, with 12 bases between them. Germline CDR1 is SQVTM and CDR2 is ANQGSEA.

This chain joins TRBV5-1 and TRBJ1-1; 8 bases match TRBD1. The CDR3 sequence is 15 residues long. V trimming: 0 bases; J trimming: 0 bases; junction bases outside the gene matches: 1. CDR1 is SGHRS, CDR2 YFSETQ, per germline. CDR3 DNA: TGCGCCAGCAGCTTGGGGGACAGGCTGAACACTGAAGCTTTCTTT. As protein: CASSLGDRLNTEAFF.

This clonotype was seen a few times. This chain links TRBV5-6 with TRBJ1-1; D gene unclear. The germline CDR1 and CDR2 sequences are SGHDT and YYEEEE. The CDR3 loop spans 13 amino acids. V was trimmed by 0 bases and J by 1 base, leaving 4 bases between them. The CDR3 spells CASSLEENTEAFF. The CDR3 DNA is TGTGCCAGCAGCTTGGAGGAGAACACTGAAGCTTTCTTT.

The chain employs TRBV9 and TRBJ1-1; 12 bases agree with TRBD1. The CDR3 is 16 residues long. The germline V gene has CDR1 SGDLS and CDR2 YYNGEE. Trimming took 7 bases from V and 6 from J; bases not matched to a gene: 13. Written as DNA, the CDR3 is TGTGCCAGCGCTACCTCCGGGACAGGGGGCCTGGCTGAAGCTTTCTTT. This encodes CASATSGTGGLAEAFF.

The V call is TRBV2, the J call TRBJ1-2; a possible D gene is TRBD1 (5 bases). The germline CDR1 and CDR2 sequences are SNHLY and FYNNEI. The CDR3 totals 14 residues. V lost 2 bases and J lost 4, with 11 bases in between. Written as DNA, the CDR3 is TGTGCCAGCAGTGAAACGGCCAGGGCCTATGGCTACACCTTC. Translation gives CASSETARAYGYTF.

The chain has TRBV30 and TRBJ1-5; maybe TRBD1 (5 bases). CDR1 is GTSNPN and CDR2 is SVGIG in the germline V gene (reference sequence). Trimming pared 1 base from V and 6 bases from J, leaving 10 bases between. This CDR3 region has 13 residues. This CDR3 is CAWSEGFRQPQHF. The CDR3 DNA follows: TGTGCCTGGAGTGAGGGGTTTCGTCAGCCCCAGCATTTT. The complete variable domain, with remaining parts taken from reference TRBV30 and TRBJ1-5, reads SQTIHQWPATLVQPVGSPLSLECTVEGTSNPNLYWYRQAAGRGLQLLFYSVGIGQISSEVPQNLSASRPQDRQFILSSKKLLLSDSGFYLCAWSEGFRQPQHFGDGTRLSIL.